This record concerns one TCR beta chain sequence. Antigen specificity is unknown. These data come from a study of T cell responses to AZD1222 COVID-19 vaccine. The study's findings and limits: Only 6 or 7 people who got AZD1222 tested seropositive at baseline. After two AZD1222 doses, spike-specific TCR breadth and depth rose versus day 0.

Losses at the gene ends were 4 bases for V and 5 bases for J; bases not matched to a gene: 8. Germline-derived CDR1 and CDR2 are WNHNN and SYGVQD (reference sequence). The CDR3 runs to 17 residues. The assay was immunoSEQ multiplex PCR, and TCRdb's table has in-frame clones only and misses some. This table has roughly 170,000 clones, roughly 88% appearing once. This clonotype was sampled from an adult in good health. Sample: peripheral blood, taken on day 0 of AZD1222 vaccination. The chain combines TRBV10-1 with TRBJ2-3; 14 bases are shared with TRBD2. The CDR3 bases are TGCGCCAGCAGTGCTATGGGACTAGCGGGAGACCGAGATACGCAGTATTTT. This sequence encodes CASSAMGLAGDRDTQYF.